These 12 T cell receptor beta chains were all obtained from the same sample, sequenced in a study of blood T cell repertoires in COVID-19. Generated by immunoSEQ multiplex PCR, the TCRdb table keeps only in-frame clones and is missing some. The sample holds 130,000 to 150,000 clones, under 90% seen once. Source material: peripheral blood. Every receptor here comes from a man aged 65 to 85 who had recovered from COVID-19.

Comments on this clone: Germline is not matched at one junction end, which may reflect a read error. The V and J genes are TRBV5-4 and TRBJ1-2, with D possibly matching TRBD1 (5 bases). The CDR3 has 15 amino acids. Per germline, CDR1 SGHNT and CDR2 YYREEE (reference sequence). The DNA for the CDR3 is TGTGCCAGCAGCTTGTTGGGTCAGGGTAACAATGGCTACACCTTC. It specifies CASSLLGQGNNGYTF. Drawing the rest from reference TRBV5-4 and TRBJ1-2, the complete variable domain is ETGVTQSPTHLIKTRGQQVTLRCSSQSGHNTVSWYQQALGQGPQFIFQYYREEENGRGNFPPRFSGLQFPNYSSELNVNALELDDSALYLCASSLLGQGNNGYTFGSGTRLTVV.

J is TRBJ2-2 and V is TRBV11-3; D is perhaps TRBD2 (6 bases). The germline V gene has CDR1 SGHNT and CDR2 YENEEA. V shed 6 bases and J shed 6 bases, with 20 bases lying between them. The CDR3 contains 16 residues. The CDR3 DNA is TGTGCCAGCAGTCAGGAAAGCGGGCCGCGGGCCGGGGAGCTGTTTTTT. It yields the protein CASSQESGPRAGELFF.

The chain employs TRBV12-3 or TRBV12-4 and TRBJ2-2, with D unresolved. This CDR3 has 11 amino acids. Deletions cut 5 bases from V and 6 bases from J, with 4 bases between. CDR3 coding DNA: TGTGCCAGCAGTGGAGCCGGGGAGCTGTTTTTT. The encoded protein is CASSGAGELFF.

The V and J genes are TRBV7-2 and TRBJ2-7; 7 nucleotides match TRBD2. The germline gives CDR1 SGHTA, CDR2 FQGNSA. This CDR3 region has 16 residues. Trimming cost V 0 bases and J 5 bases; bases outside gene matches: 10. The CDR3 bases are TGTGCCAGCAGCTTAGCATCCCCAGGGAGGGCCGACGAGCAGTACTTC. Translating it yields CASSLASPGRADEQYF.

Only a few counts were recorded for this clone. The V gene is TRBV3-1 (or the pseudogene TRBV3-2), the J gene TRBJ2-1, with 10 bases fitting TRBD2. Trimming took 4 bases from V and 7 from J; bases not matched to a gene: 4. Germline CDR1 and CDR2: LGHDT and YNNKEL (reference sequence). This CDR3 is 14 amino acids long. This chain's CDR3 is CASSLAGGQNEQFF. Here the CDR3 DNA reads TGTGCCAGCAGCCTAGCGGGAGGACAGAATGAGCAGTTCTTC.

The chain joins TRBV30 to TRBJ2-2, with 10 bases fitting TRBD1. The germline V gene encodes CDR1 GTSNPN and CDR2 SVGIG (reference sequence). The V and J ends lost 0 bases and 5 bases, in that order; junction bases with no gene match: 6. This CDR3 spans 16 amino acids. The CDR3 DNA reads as TGTGCCTGGAGTGTACTGGGGACAGGGGAAACCGGGGAGCTGTTTTTT. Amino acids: CAWSVLGTGETGELFF.

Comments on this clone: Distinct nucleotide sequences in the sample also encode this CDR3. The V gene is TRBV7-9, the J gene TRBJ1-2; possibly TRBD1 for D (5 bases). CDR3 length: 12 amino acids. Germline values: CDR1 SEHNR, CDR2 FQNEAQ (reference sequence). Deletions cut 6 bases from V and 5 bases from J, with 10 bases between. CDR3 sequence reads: CASSLPGYGYTF. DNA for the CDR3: TGTGCCAGCAGTTTGCCAGGGTATGGCTACACCTTC.

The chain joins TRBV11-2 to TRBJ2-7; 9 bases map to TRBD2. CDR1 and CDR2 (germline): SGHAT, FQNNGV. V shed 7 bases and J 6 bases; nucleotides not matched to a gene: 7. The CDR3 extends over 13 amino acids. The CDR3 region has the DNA TGTGCCAGCACCGGACTAGCGAGGGTCGAGCAGTACTTC. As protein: CASTGLARVEQYF. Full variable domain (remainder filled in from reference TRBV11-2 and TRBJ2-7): EAGVAQSPRYKIIEKRQSVAFWCNPISGHATLYWYQQILGQGPKLLIQFQNNGVVDDSQLPKDRFSAERLKGVDSTLKIQPAKLEDSAVYLCASTGLARVEQYFGPGTRLTVT.

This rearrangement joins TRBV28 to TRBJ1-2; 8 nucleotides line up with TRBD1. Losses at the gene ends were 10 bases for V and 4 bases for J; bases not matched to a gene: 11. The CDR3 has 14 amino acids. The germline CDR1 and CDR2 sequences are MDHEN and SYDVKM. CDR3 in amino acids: CATTTGGGIYGYTF. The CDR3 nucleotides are TGTGCCACCACAACAGGGGGGGGGATCTATGGCTACACCTTC.

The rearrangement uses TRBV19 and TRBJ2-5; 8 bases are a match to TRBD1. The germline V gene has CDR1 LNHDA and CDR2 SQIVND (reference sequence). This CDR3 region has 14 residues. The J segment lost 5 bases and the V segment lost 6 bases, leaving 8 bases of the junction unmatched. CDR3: CASRTRGLGETQYF. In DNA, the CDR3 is TGTGCCAGTAGAACCAGGGGGCTCGGCGAGACCCAGTACTTC.

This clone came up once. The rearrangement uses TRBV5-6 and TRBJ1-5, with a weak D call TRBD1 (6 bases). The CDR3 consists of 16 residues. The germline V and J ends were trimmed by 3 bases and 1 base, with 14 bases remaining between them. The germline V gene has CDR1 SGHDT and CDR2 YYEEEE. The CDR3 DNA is TGTGCCAGCAGCTCGAACAGGGATAGCAGCAATCAGCCCCAGCATTTT. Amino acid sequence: CASSSNRDSSNQPQHF.

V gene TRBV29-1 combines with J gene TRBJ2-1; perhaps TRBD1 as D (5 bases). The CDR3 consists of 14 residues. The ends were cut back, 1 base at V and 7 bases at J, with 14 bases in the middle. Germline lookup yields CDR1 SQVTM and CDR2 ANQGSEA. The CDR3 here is CSVEATESLNEQFF. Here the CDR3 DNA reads TGCAGCGTTGAAGCGACAGAGTCTCTGAATGAGCAGTTCTTC.